Following are 24 T cell receptor beta chains from one sample sequenced in a study of T cells after posttransplantation cyclophosphamide. A marrow graft followed busulfan-fludarabine conditioning, with cyclophosphamide on days +3 and +4. The assay was immunoSEQ multiplex PCR, and TCRdb's table has in-frame clones only and misses some. This table has about 10,000 clones, 80% to 85% appearing once. The sample was PBMCs, taken just over 1,900 days after a stem cell transplant with posttransplant cyclophosphamide. Source of these receptors: a female patient in her forties who received an allogeneic stem cell transplant from a related donor, was CMV-positive, and had no GVHD. The T cells may partly be graft donor cells.

This clone was seen just once. The chain has TRBV11-2 and TRBJ1-2; D not resolved. The germline gives CDR1 SGHAT, CDR2 FQNNGV. V lost 2 bases and J lost 1, with 17 bases in between. CDR3 length: 17 amino acids. Here the CDR3 reads CASSLRATPRVNYGYTF. The CDR3 DNA reads TGTGCCAGCAGCTTAAGAGCGACGCCGAGGGTTAACTATGGCTACACCTTC.

CDR3 in amino acids: CASSLGGAGETQYF. CDR3 DNA sequence: TGCGCCAGCAGCCTAGGGGGGGCTGGGGAGACCCAGTACTTC. The chain uses TRBV4-3 and TRBJ2-5, with D maybe TRBD2 (7 bases). The CDR3 runs to 14 residues. Looked up from germline, CDR1 is LGHNA and CDR2 is YSLEER. Between the trimmed V and J ends, which lost 4 bases and 5 bases, there was a span of 14 bases.

The chain recombines TRBV6-6 with TRBJ2-3, with a tentative D call TRBD2 (6 bases). The length of the CDR3 is 16 residues. The germline CDR1 and CDR2 sequences are MNHNY and SVGAGI (reference sequence). V lost 1 base and J lost 0, with 11 bases in between. The DNA for the CDR3 is TGTGCCAGCAGTTACTGGGCGGGGTCTAGCACAGATACGCAGTATTTT. Amino acids: CASSYWAGSSTDTQYF.

This clone has only a few counts. The rearrangement links TRBV6-1 to TRBJ1-5; 9 bases map to TRBD1. The CDR3 runs 13 residues. The V gene's germline CDR1 is MNHNS and CDR2 SASEGT. V shed 10 bases and J 7 bases; nucleotides not matched to a gene: 8. CDR3 nucleotides: TGTGCCATCGCGGGACAGGGCCACCAGCCCCAGCATTTT. Encoded protein: CAIAGQGHQPQHF.

The V gene is TRBV7-9, the J gene TRBJ1-6, with TRBD1 identical over 7 bases. The CDR3 sequence is 14 residues long. CDR1 is SEHNR, CDR2 FQNEAQ, per germline (reference sequence). Trimming took 5 bases from V and 10 from J; bases not matched to a gene: 8. Written as DNA, the CDR3 is TGTGCCAGCAGCCAGAGGACAGGCCCCTCACCCCTCCACTTT. It codes for CASSQRTGPSPLHF.

This clone was recorded only once. The V gene is TRBV10-3, the J gene TRBJ2-7, with a possible D match to TRBD1 (6 bases). The CDR3 length is 13 residues. Trimming removed 5 bases at V and 3 bases at J, with 11 bases between. Germline V gene sequence: CDR1 ENHRY, CDR2 SYGVKD. CDR3 amino acids: CAISYDRNYEQYF. The CDR3 DNA sequence: TGTGCCATCAGTTACGACAGGAACTACGAGCAGTACTTC.

The chain uses TRBV10-3 and TRBJ2-3; TRBD1 matches at 8 bases. Germline V gene lookup returns CDR1 ENHRY and CDR2 SYGVKD. CDR3 length equals 19 residues. Unmatched junction bases numbered 16, after V lost 3 bases and J lost 2 bases. The CDR3 DNA is TGTGCCATCAGTGATCCCAAGGACAGGGCATTCCTCTCCACAGATACGCAGTATTTT. Translation: CAISDPKDRAFLSTDTQYF.

The chain combines TRBV27 with TRBJ2-7; D might be TRBD1 (5 bases). Trimming pared 3 bases from V and 0 bases from J, leaving 12 bases between. This CDR3 is 15 amino acids long. Germline CDR1 MNHEY, CDR2 SMNVEV (reference sequence). The CDR3, as DNA: TGTGCCAGCAGTTTTTCCGACAGCTCCTCCTACGAGCAGTACTTC. Translation: CASSFSDSSSYEQYF.

This clone was observed once. The rearrangement uses TRBV25-1 and TRBJ2-3; weak D call: TRBD2 (5 bases). This CDR3 is built from 12 residues. V dropped 7 bases and J dropped 5 bases, with 10 bases sitting between them. Germline V gene sequence: CDR1 MGHDK, CDR2 SYGVNS. This CDR3 is CASTEGKDTQYF. The DNA of the CDR3 is TGTGCCAGCACCGAGGGTAAAGATACGCAGTATTTT.

The chain is built from TRBV4-1 and TRBJ2-3; 12 bases map to TRBD2. V shed 5 bases and J 6 bases; nucleotides not matched to a gene: 9. CDR1 is MGHRA, CDR2 YSYEKL, per germline. The CDR3 length is 16 residues. CDR3 amino acids: CASSRLLAGGKDTQYF. The CDR3 DNA sequence: TGCGCCAGCAGCAGACTGCTAGCGGGGGGGAAGGATACGCAGTATTTT.

This rearrangement joins TRBV11-2 to TRBJ2-7; D is unclear. This CDR3 is 15 amino acids long. CDR1 is SGHAT, CDR2 FQNNGV, per germline. V lost 5 bases, J lost 0 bases, and 14 bases lay in between. This CDR3 reads CASSKASILSYEQYF. The CDR3 nucleotides are TGTGCCAGCAGCAAAGCAAGTATCCTCTCCTACGAGCAGTACTTC. Full variable domain (outside the CDR3, taken from reference TRBV11-2 and TRBJ2-7): EAGVAQSPRYKIIEKRQSVAFWCNPISGHATLYWYQQILGQGPKLLIQFQNNGVVDDSQLPKDRFSAERLKGVDSTLKIQPAKLEDSAVYLCASSKASILSYEQYFGPGTRLTVT.

The chain has TRBV7-3 and TRBJ2-2; 12 bases align to TRBD1. The trim removed 5 bases at V and 1 base at J, leaving 5 bases unmatched. CDR3 length equals 17 residues. Germline loops: CDR1 SGHTA, CDR2 FQGTGA. The CDR3 DNA reads as TGTGCCAGCAGCCGGGGGACAGGGGGCCTGAACACCGGGGAGCTGTTTTTT. Translation: CASSRGTGGLNTGELFF. Looking up the rest from reference TRBV7-3 and TRBJ2-2 gives the full variable domain: GAGVSQTPSNKVTEKGKYVELRCDPISGHTALYWYRQSLGQGPEFLIYFQGTGAADDSGLPNDRFFAVRPEGSVSTLKIQRTERGDSAVYLCASSRGTGGLNTGELFFGEGSRLTVL.

V usage is TRBV19 and J usage is TRBJ2-7; the D gene is possibly TRBD2 (7 bases). This CDR3 has 15 amino acids. Trimming left V 6 bases short and J 3 bases short, with 18 bases between. Germline V gives CDR1 LNHDA, CDR2 SQIVND (reference sequence). The CDR3 is CASSHLGGADYEQYF. The CDR3 DNA follows: TGTGCCAGTAGCCATCTGGGGGGGGCCGACTACGAGCAGTACTTC.

The J gene is TRBJ1-3, the V gene TRBV5-1; perhaps TRBD1 as D (6 bases). CDR3 length: 15 residues. Trimming took 4 bases from V and 8 from J, leaving 19 bases between them. The germline V gene has CDR1 SGHRS and CDR2 YFSETQ. CDR3 in DNA: TGCGCCAGCAGCCCGGGTTGGGCAGGGGAAGACACCATATATTTT. Residues: CASSPGWAGEDTIYF. The entire variable domain, with the rest obtained from reference TRBV5-1 and TRBJ1-3, is as follows: KAGVTQTPRYLIKTRGQQVTLSCSPISGHRSVSWYQQTPGQGLQFLFEYFSETQRNKGNFPGRFSGRQFSNSRSEMNVSTLELGDSALYLCASSPGWAGEDTIYFGEGSWLTVV.

The chain employs TRBV7-9 and TRBJ1-1; D possibly corresponds to TRBD1 (5 bases). The V gene lost 4 bases and the J gene lost 3 bases, with 15 bases spanning the gap. Germline CDR1 reads SEHNR; CDR2 reads FQNEAQ (reference sequence). The CDR3 totals 15 residues. CDR3 region: CASSSPLQVYTEAFF. The CDR3 nucleotides are TGTGCCAGCAGCTCGCCTTTACAGGTTTACACTGAAGCTTTCTTT.

The V gene is TRBV18, the J gene TRBJ1-1; D might be TRBD1 (6 bases). Deletions cut 1 base from V and 3 bases from J, with 15 bases between. This CDR3 comprises 16 residues. Per the germline V gene, CDR1 is KGHSH and CDR2 is LQKENI. This CDR3 reads CASSPQSRGAYTEAFF. In DNA, the CDR3 is TGTGCCAGCTCACCACAGTCTCGGGGGGCGTACACTGAAGCTTTCTTT.

This sequence joins TRBV5-4 and TRBJ1-6; the D is unclear. The germline V gene has CDR1 SGHNT and CDR2 YYREEE (reference sequence). The CDR3 is made up of 14 amino acids. With 1 base removed from V and 10 bases from J, the gap between germline ends came to 12 bases. The CDR3 nucleotides are TGTGCCAGCAGCTTGCCTCGGGAGGGATCACCCCTCCACTTT. It is translated as CASSLPREGSPLHF.

J is TRBJ2-7 and V is TRBV27, with D perhaps TRBD1 (6 bases). Germline lookup yields CDR1 MNHEY and CDR2 SMNVEV (reference sequence). The germline V and J ends were trimmed by 3 bases and 5 bases, with 14 bases remaining between them. The CDR3 extends over 14 amino acids. DNA for the CDR3: TGTGCCAGCAGTTTCCAGCGCGACAGGCACGAGCAGTACTTC. Amino acid sequence: CASSFQRDRHEQYF.

This clone was detected only a few times. The rearrangement links TRBV9 to TRBJ2-7; D may be TRBD2 (6 bases). V lost 0 bases to trimming and J lost 7 bases, with 20 bases between them. The CDR3 contains 16 residues. Germline CDR1 SGDLS, CDR2 YYNGEE. The CDR3: CASSVEAGHLLREQYF. In DNA, the CDR3 is TGTGCCAGCAGCGTAGAAGCGGGTCATCTACTACGGGAGCAGTACTTC.

V is TRBV7-2 and J is TRBJ1-1; D is undetermined. The CDR3 sequence is 13 residues long. CDR1 is SGHTA, CDR2 FQGNSA, per germline. Trimming took 1 base from V and 4 from J, leaving 7 bases between them. The DNA for the CDR3 is TGTGCCAGCAGCTTAGTCAGTATCACTGAAGCTTTCTTT. It translates to CASSLVSITEAFF.

This clone was counted a few times. The chain links TRBV5-1 to TRBJ2-5, with TRBD1 identical over 9 bases. The germline gives CDR1 SGHRS, CDR2 YFSETQ. The CDR3 is 14 residues long. V was clipped by 4 bases and J by 6 bases; unmatched bases: 7. The CDR3 DNA is TGCGCCAGCAGCCTTCCGGGACAGGGCCAGACCCAGTACTTC. As protein: CASSLPGQGQTQYF.

This sequence joins TRBV11-2 and TRBJ2-3; D not resolved. The CDR3 runs 16 residues. V gave up 3 bases and J gave up 0 bases, with 13 bases separating them. From germline, CDR1 is SGHAT and CDR2 FQNNGV. The CDR3 here is CASSFFARPSTDTQYF. For the CDR3, the DNA is TGTGCCAGCAGCTTCTTCGCCAGGCCAAGCACAGATACGCAGTATTTT.

The chain combines TRBV18 with TRBJ2-7, with 8 positions matching TRBD1. The CDR3 has 13 amino acids. J lost 6 bases, V lost 2 bases, and 3 bases had no gene match. CDR1 KGHSH and CDR2 LQKENI come from the germline V gene. This CDR3 is CASSPGQGFEQYF. The CDR3 region has the DNA TGTGCCAGCTCACCAGGACAGGGCTTCGAGCAGTACTTC.

V gene TRBV5-1 combines with J gene TRBJ2-3; maybe TRBD2 (5 bases). In germline, CDR1 is SGHRS, CDR2 YFSETQ. Trimming removed 1 base from V and 0 bases from J, with 9 bases in between. The CDR3 covers 15 residues. The DNA for the CDR3 is TGCGCCAGCAGCTTGCGGGGAACCAGCACAGATACGCAGTATTTT. This encodes CASSLRGTSTDTQYF. Filled out from reference TRBV5-1 and TRBJ2-3, the complete variable domain reads KAGVTQTPRYLIKTRGQQVTLSCSPISGHRSVSWYQQTPGQGLQFLFEYFSETQRNKGNFPGRFSGRQFSNSRSEMNVSTLELGDSALYLCASSLRGTSTDTQYFGPGTRLTVL.